These T cell receptor beta chains were read from a single sample in a study of a mutant IDH1 vaccine in newly diagnosed glioma. These receptors have no identified antigens. Profiled with immunoSEQ multiplex PCR; TCRdb holds only in-frame clones, not every one. The top ten hold around 3.5% of the sample, which has around 54,000 clones, under 85% seen once. The source material was PBMCs, sampled from a glioma patient whose treatment included an IDH1 peptide vaccine. Receptors originate from a woman aged 45 to 65 with glioma. The CDR3 runs from the conserved cysteine through the conserved F or W. Each record gives: V gene, J gene, D gene, clone size, CDR3 DNA, CDR3 protein. A D gene is named only where the DNA matches it firmly. A clone size is listed for some rows: how often the clone was seen (once, few, many), or a class if it is expanded.

V: TRBV28; J: TRBJ1-5; D: -; size: -; DNA: TGTGCCAGCAGTTTAGGGCAGGGGAGCAATCAGCCCCAGCATTTT; CDR3: CASSLGQGSNQPQHF
V: TRBV12-1; J: TRBJ1-1; D: -; size: once; DNA: TGTGCCAGCAGCCCGCTTTCCCTATACACTGAAGCTTTCTTT; CDR3: CASSPLSLYTEAFF
V: TRBV5-5; J: TRBJ2-5; D: TRBD1; size: once; DNA: TGTGCCAGCAGCCAGAACAGGGGGAACAATTTTGGAGAGACCCAGTACTTC; CDR3: CASSQNRGNNFGETQYF
V: TRBV6-1; J: TRBJ1-1; D: -; size: -; DNA: TGTGCCAGCAGTGAACCCAGGACGGATCTGAACACTGAAGCTTTCTTT; CDR3: CASSEPRTDLNTEAFF
V: TRBV4-3; J: TRBJ2-5; D: -; size: once; DNA: TGCGCCAGCAGCCCCCGTGGAGCAGGGACGTCGGAGACCCAGTACTTC; CDR3: CASSPRGAGTSETQYF
V: TRBV6-1; J: TRBJ2-3; D: -; size: -; DNA: TGTGCCAGCAGTGAATCGAACAGATTCACAGATACGCAGTATTTT; CDR3: CASSESNRFTDTQYF
V: TRBV5-1; J: TRBJ2-7; D: TRBD2; size: -; DNA: TGCGCCAGCAGCTTGTGGACCCGGACTAGCGGGGGGGGGAGGGTCGAGCAGTACTTC; CDR3: CASSLWTRTSGGGRVEQYF
V: TRBV7-2; J: TRBJ2-3; D: -; size: -; DNA: TGTGCCAGCAGCACTGGGGGCAAGAGCACAGATACGCAGTATTTT; CDR3: CASSTGGKSTDTQYF
V: TRBV7-7; J: TRBJ1-1; D: -; size: -; DNA: TGTGCTAGCAGCCTAACCGATAGATCTGAAGCTTTCTTT; CDR3: CASSLTDRSEAFF
V: TRBV27; J: TRBJ1-3; D: TRBD1; size: -; DNA: TGTGCCAGCAGTTCCCTCCCCGGGACAGGCCGCTCTGGAAACACCATATATTTT; CDR3: CASSSLPGTGRSGNTIYF
V: TRBV11-3; J: TRBJ1-1; D: -; size: -; DNA: TGTGCCAGCAGCTTAGCTGGGGGCGCTTACACTGAAGCTTTCTTT; CDR3: CASSLAGGAYTEAFF
V: TRBV18; J: TRBJ2-6; D: -; size: -; DNA: TGTGCCAGCTCACCAGCTGGGGCCAACGTCCTGACTTTC; CDR3: CASSPAGANVLTF
V: TRBV6-4; J: TRBJ2-3; D: TRBD2; size: medium-sized; DNA: TGTGCCAGCTCCGACCGGGGGGGCGAAACAGATACGCAGTATTTT; CDR3: CASSDRGGETDTQYF
V: TRBV29-1; J: TRBJ1-1; D: -; size: -; DNA: TGCAGCGTTGAAGATCCCCCCAGCACTGAAGCTTTCTTT; CDR3: CSVEDPPSTEAFF
V: TRBV6-5; J: TRBJ1-2; D: -; size: once; DNA: TGTGCCAGCAGCGCGGGGGGTGGCGGCTACACCTTC; CDR3: CASSAGGGGYTF
V: TRBV9; J: TRBJ1-1; D: -; size: -; DNA: TGTGCCAGCAGCGGAGATCAGGTGTTGAACACTGAAGCTTTCTTT; CDR3: CASSGDQVLNTEAFF
V: TRBV20-1; J: TRBJ2-7; D: TRBD2; size: -; DNA: TGCAACCCTTGGGGGGGTGACGAGCAGTACTTC; CDR3: CNPWGGDEQYF
V: TRBV2; J: TRBJ2-6; D: -; size: -; DNA: TGTGCCAGCAGTGAAGCAATAACGAGGTCTGGGGCCAACGTCCTGACTTTC; CDR3: CASSEAITRSGANVLTF
V: TRBV29-1; J: TRBJ1-5; D: TRBD1; size: -; DNA: TGCAGCTGCCGTGGGGCACAGGGGGATCAGCCCCAGCATTTT; CDR3: CSCRGAQGDQPQHF
V: TRBV18; J: TRBJ1-2; D: TRBD1; size: few; DNA: TGTGCCAGCTCTTCGACTTGGGACAGGGCTGATGGCTACACCTTC; CDR3: CASSSTWDRADGYTF
V: TRBV2; J: TRBJ1-6; D: -; size: few; DNA: TGTGCCAGCAGCGTGGACGGTCAACCCCTCCACTTT; CDR3: CASSVDGQPLHF
V: TRBV9; J: TRBJ1-2; D: -; size: -; DNA: TGTGCCAGCAGCCCGGGAGCTAACTATGGCTACACCTTC; CDR3: CASSPGANYGYTF
V: TRBV27; J: TRBJ1-1; D: TRBD1; size: -; DNA: TGTGCCAGCGCCGGACAGGAGAACACTGAAGCTTTCTTT; CDR3: CASAGQENTEAFF
V: TRBV7-2; J: TRBJ2-7; D: TRBD2; size: -; DNA: TGTGCCAGCAGCTGGGGACTAGCGGGGGGCTTGGGGGAGCAGTACTTC; CDR3: CASSWGLAGGLGEQYF
V: TRBV2; J: TRBJ2-7; D: -; size: -; DNA: TGTGCCAGCAGTGAAGGGCAGAGATACTACGAGCAGTACTTC; CDR3: CASSEGQRYYEQYF
V: TRBV28; J: TRBJ1-5; D: -; size: -; DNA: TGTGCCAGCAGCCCACGCGGGCGCGGGAATCAGCCCCAGCATTTT; CDR3: CASSPRGRGNQPQHF
V: TRBV5-4; J: TRBJ1-6; D: -; size: -; DNA: TGTGCCAGCAGCTTGGGTGGCAGGGGAGATTCACCCCTCCACTTT; CDR3: CASSLGGRGDSPLHF
V: TRBV5-1; J: TRBJ1-6; D: TRBD1; size: -; DNA: TGCGCCAGCAGCTTAACAGGGGAGAAGGGTTCACCCCTCCACTTT; CDR3: CASSLTGEKGSPLHF
V: TRBV5-1; J: TRBJ2-5; D: -; size: -; DNA: TGCGCCAGCAGCTTCTCAGGTAACTGGGCGGAGACCCAGTACTTC; CDR3: CASSFSGNWAETQYF
V: TRBV6-1; J: TRBJ2-7; D: -; size: -; DNA: TGTGCCAGCAGTTTCCTAGACGGGCCGGGCCACGAGCAGTACTTC; CDR3: CASSFLDGPGHEQYF
V: TRBV10-3; J: TRBJ1-1; D: -; size: few; DNA: TGTGCCATCAGTGAAGGGCAGGCCGACATGAACACTGAAGCTTTCTTT; CDR3: CAISEGQADMNTEAFF
V: TRBV5-1; J: TRBJ2-3; D: TRBD1; size: -; DNA: TGCGCCAGCAGCTTGGGGGGGACAGACACAGATACGCAGTATTTT; CDR3: CASSLGGTDTDTQYF
V: TRBV10-3; J: TRBJ1-1; D: -; size: -; DNA: TGTGCCATTGGCGATTCTAAGACTGAAGCTTTCTTT; CDR3: CAIGDSKTEAFF
V: TRBV10-1; J: TRBJ2-3; D: -; size: -; DNA: TGCGCCAGCAGTGAGACGCTCACAGATACGCAGTATTTT; CDR3: CASSETLTDTQYF
V: TRBV4-2; J: TRBJ2-7; D: -; size: -; DNA: TGTGCCAGCAGCTACACTTGGGCCTACGAGCAGTACTTC; CDR3: CASSYTWAYEQYF
V: TRBV7-9; J: TRBJ2-1; D: -; size: -; DNA: TGTGCCAGCAGCACCGACAGTAGCTCCTACAATGAGCAGTTCTTC; CDR3: CASSTDSSSYNEQFF
V: TRBV6-1; J: TRBJ1-2; D: -; size: -; DNA: TGTGCCAGCACGTCGGATCCTAACTATGGCTACACCTTC; CDR3: CASTSDPNYGYTF
V: TRBV2; J: TRBJ1-5; D: -; size: -; DNA: TGTGCCAGCAGGCCGGAGGCAGCAGGAAGCCATCCCCAGCATTTT; CDR3: CASRPEAAGSHPQHF
V: TRBV4-3; J: TRBJ1-2; D: -; size: -; DNA: TGCGCCAGCAGCCATAACCCCGGGACGGCTATTGGCTACACCTTC; CDR3: CASSHNPGTAIGYTF
V: TRBV7-8; J: TRBJ1-2; D: TRBD1; size: -; DNA: TGTGCCAGCAGACCGAAACAGGGGGCTAACTATGGCTACACCTTC; CDR3: CASRPKQGANYGYTF
V: TRBV7-9; J: TRBJ1-5; D: -; size: -; DNA: TGTGCCAGCAGCTTAGTGGCAGGGGATAGCAATCAGCCCCAGCATTTT; CDR3: CASSLVAGDSNQPQHF
V: TRBV21-1; J: TRBJ1-2; D: -; size: -; DNA: TGTGCCAGCAGCAAACCCCACCTCGGACAGGGCAACTATGGCTACACCTTC; CDR3: CASSKPHLGQGNYGYTF
V: TRBV4-1; J: TRBJ1-2; D: -; size: -; DNA: TGCGCCAGCAGCCAAGAGGGGTACAGATACTATGGCTACACCTTC; CDR3: CASSQEGYRYYGYTF
V: TRBV7-2; J: TRBJ1-2; D: TRBD1; size: once; DNA: TGTGCCAGCAGCTTAGCGGGACAGGGACCCTATGGCTACACCTTC; CDR3: CASSLAGQGPYGYTF
V: TRBV9; J: TRBJ2-5; D: TRBD2; size: -; DNA: TGTGCCAGCAGCGTAGAGGGTAGCGGGGGGGAAGAGACCCAGTACTTC; CDR3: CASSVEGSGGEETQYF
V: TRBV6-5; J: TRBJ1-2; D: TRBD1; size: -; DNA: TGTGCCAGCAGCTACAGGGACAGGGGGAACTATGGCTACACCTTC; CDR3: CASSYRDRGNYGYTF
V: TRBV5-1; J: TRBJ1-4; D: -; size: -; DNA: TGCGCCAGCAAGCCAACAGGGATGGGTAATGAAAAACTGTTTTTT; CDR3: CASKPTGMGNEKLFF
V: TRBV7-9; J: TRBJ1-4; D: -; size: -; DNA: TGTGCCAGCAGCAACGAGAGGGAACGGAATGAAAAACTGTTTTTT; CDR3: CASSNERERNEKLFF
V: TRBV28; J: TRBJ1-3; D: -; size: -; DNA: TGTGCCAGCAGTTTATCGATTGGAGGGGGAGTATATTTT; CDR3: CASSLSIGGGVYF
V: TRBV7-6; J: TRBJ1-1; D: TRBD1; size: -; DNA: TGTGCCAGCAGCCCGCTGACAGGGGGGGAGACTGAAGCTTTCTTT; CDR3: CASSPLTGGETEAFF
V: TRBV19; J: TRBJ1-5; D: -; size: -; DNA: TGTGCCAGTAGGGGGGGGTTGGGCAATCAGCCCCAGCATTTT; CDR3: CASRGGLGNQPQHF
V: TRBV11-1; J: TRBJ1-1; D: -; size: -; DNA: TGTGCCAGCAGCTTAACAAGGGGTTACGACACTGAAGCTTTCTTT; CDR3: CASSLTRGYDTEAFF
V: TRBV11-3; J: TRBJ1-1; D: TRBD1; size: -; DNA: TGTGCCAGCAGCCGGGACAGGGGAAACACTGAAGCTTTCTTT; CDR3: CASSRDRGNTEAFF
V: TRBV27; J: TRBJ1-5; D: -; size: once; DNA: TGTGCCAGCAGTCCAAACAGACAGAACAATCAGCCCCAGCATTTT; CDR3: CASSPNRQNNQPQHF